This note documents a single T cell receptor (beta chain) sequence. This CDR3 region has 13 residues. V dropped 5 bases and J dropped 8 bases, with 15 bases sitting between them. In germline, CDR1 is SGHTA, CDR2 FQGNSA. This record belongs to a study of cytomegalovirus exposure and HLA in healthy donors. The study ran its PCR with 60 Vbeta and 13 Jbeta primers. TCRdb's copy holds only in-frame clones and misses some; the assay was immunoSEQ multiplex PCR. The data show about 160,000 clones, over 60% seen once. The source of this sequence is a woman aged 25 to 39 in good health and CMV-seronegative. Sequencing used PBMCs. The chain is built from TRBV7-2 and TRBJ1-2; D is undetermined. The CDR3 DNA follows: TGTGCCAGCAGCGAATACGCTGGGAGCGGCTACACCTTC. This encodes CASSEYAGSGYTF.